Below, 25 T cell receptor beta chains from the same sample are listed, as sequenced in a study of T-cell memory formation after mild COVID-19. Each CDR3 protein gets one entry after TCRdb re-called the 5' RACE reads with MiXCR. Altogether 250,000 to 400,000 distinct CDR3 sequences are present, more than 13% being singletons, with the ten largest covering around a fifth. Specimen: PBMCs or a T cell subset sorted from them (not recorded which). The source is a man younger than 35 who had mild COVID-19 (a few samples of this study predate the infection). Cell type and time point are not known.

This clonotype was recorded at least ten times. This chain connects TRBV5-1 to TRBJ1-6; TRBD1 might be the D (6 bases). Trimming removed 5 bases from V and 7 bases from J, with 16 bases in between. This CDR3 spans 15 amino acids. From germline, CDR1 is SGHRS and CDR2 YFSETQ. CDR3 coding DNA: TGCGCCAGCAGTCCCGGACAGACCGTAAATTCACCCCTCCACTTT. This sequence encodes CASSPGQTVNSPLHF.

This chain connects TRBV5-1 to TRBJ2-3; D unclear. The ends were cut back, 1 base at V and 5 bases at J, with 11 bases in the middle. Germline CDR1 reads SGHRS; CDR2 reads YFSETQ. This CDR3 has 14 residues. The CDR3 coding sequence is TGCGCCAGCAGCTTGCAGCGCGAAGTAGATACGCAGTATTTT. It codes for CASSLQREVDTQYF.

V gene TRBV21-1 combines with J gene TRBJ2-2. TRBV21-1 is termed a pseudogene. The CDR3 length is 13 residues. In DNA, the CDR3 is TGTGCTGCGCAACGGACGAACACCGGGGAGCTGTTTTTT. This sequence encodes CAAQRTNTGELFF.

This clonotype has just a few counts. This sequence joins TRBV6-5 and TRBJ1-1; no firm D call. Trimming took off 5 bases at V and 4 bases at J, with 8 bases between the two ends. This CDR3 contains 12 residues. Germline assignment: CDR1 MNHEY and CDR2 SVGAGI. The CDR3 loop reads CASSREGTEAFF. CDR3 sequence (DNA): TGTGCCAGCAGTCGGGAGGGCACTGAAGCTTTCTTT.

V usage is TRBV20-1 and J usage is TRBJ2-7; 8 nucleotides agree with TRBD1. Unmatched junction bases numbered 3, after V lost 3 bases and J lost 2 bases. Germline CDR1 is DFQATT and CDR2 is SNEGSKA (reference sequence). CDR3 length: 13 amino acids. The CDR3, as DNA: TGCAGTGCTAGGGGGGACAGGACCTACGAGCAGTACGTC. It is translated as CSARGDRTYEQYV.

The table lists this clonotype with a few counts. The chain joins TRBV5-1 to TRBJ2-7; a possible D gene is TRBD2 (6 bases). Germline V gene lookup returns CDR1 SGHRS and CDR2 YFSETQ. The CDR3 has 11 amino acids. V lost 7 bases and J 3 bases, leaving 8 bases between the germline ends. CDR3 in amino acids: CASAGLYEQYF. CDR3 nucleotide sequence: TGCGCCAGCGCGGGGCTCTACGAGCAGTACTTC.

The chain employs TRBV18 and TRBJ2-5; 9 nucleotides line up with TRBD2. Germline V lookup: CDR1 KGHSH, CDR2 LQKENI. The CDR3 is 16 residues long. V gave up 4 bases and J gave up 4 bases; unmatched junction bases: 10. DNA of the CDR3: TGTGCCAGCTCACTTCGGACTAGCGAAGGAGGAGAGACCCAGTACTTC. Amino acids: CASSLRTSEGGETQYF. The full variable domain, with the rest looked up from reference TRBV18 and TRBJ2-5, is NAGVMQNPRHLVRRRGQEARLRCSPMKGHSHVYWYRQLPEEGLKFMVYLQKENIIDESGMPKERFSAEFPKEGPSILRIQQVVRGDSAAYFCASSLRTSEGGETQYFGPGTRLLVL.

This clonotype showed up just a few times. The CDR3 DNA sequence: TGTGCCAGCAGCCAAACGCTTCTGCGGGGGGCCAGGTATGGCTACACCTTC. As protein: CASSQTLLRGARYGYTF. This rearrangement joins TRBV4-2 to TRBJ1-2; possibly TRBD1 for D (6 bases). This CDR3 spans 17 amino acids. Germline V lookup: CDR1 LGHNA, CDR2 YNFKEQ. The V and J ends lost 2 bases and 5 bases respectively, with 21 bases between them.

This clonotype was detected a few times. V is TRBV3-1 and J is TRBJ2-7; TRBD1 matches 10 bases. Germline V gene lookup returns CDR1 LGHDT and CDR2 YNNKEL (reference sequence). The trim removed 3 bases at V and 4 bases at J, leaving 6 bases unmatched. This CDR3 is 15 amino acids long. CDR3 bases: TGTGCCAGCAGCCACACCGGGACAGGGGCTTACGAGCAGTACGTC. It translates to CASSHTGTGAYEQYV.

The CDR3 region has the DNA TGTGCCAGCAGCTTAGGTCCAGCGGGGAATGAGCAGTTCTTC. It specifies CASSLGPAGNEQFF. This chain uses TRBV7-2 with TRBJ2-1; the match to TRBD2 covers 7 bases. V trimming: 1 base; J trimming: 7 bases; junction bases outside the gene matches: 4. The CDR3 totals 14 residues. The germline V gene has CDR1 SGHTA and CDR2 FQGNSA.

This clonotype was recorded a few times. V is TRBV20-1 and J is TRBJ2-3; 11 bases are a match to TRBD2. J lost 1 base, V lost 4 bases, and 4 bases had no gene match. The germline V gene encodes CDR1 DFQATT and CDR2 SNEGSKA (reference sequence). This CDR3 region has 15 residues. As DNA, the CDR3 is TGCAGTGCTAAACTGACTAGCGGGGGCACAGATACGCAGTATTTT. Its protein product is CSAKLTSGGTDTQYF.

This clonotype was seen at least ten times. V is TRBV5-1 and J is TRBJ2-1; D unclear. Trimming removed 0 bases at V and 1 base at J, with 5 bases between. CDR3 length: 14 residues. Per the germline V gene, CDR1 is SGHRS and CDR2 is YFSETQ. The DNA for the CDR3 is TGCGCCAGCAGCTTGGGACGATCCTACAATGAGCAGTTCTTC. This encodes CASSLGRSYNEQFF.

The chain uses TRBV24-1 and TRBJ2-3, with TRBD1 as a possible D gene (5 bases). CDR3 length: 13 amino acids. The germline gives CDR1 KGHDR, CDR2 SFDVKD. The germline V and J ends were trimmed by 4 bases and 6 bases, with 10 bases remaining between them. For the CDR3, the DNA is TGTGCCACCAGTGAGGGGCCCTCGGATACGCAGTATTTT. As protein: CATSEGPSDTQYF.

This clonotype was observed a handful of times. The rearrangement uses TRBV6-2 or TRBV6-3 and TRBJ2-6; TRBD1 agrees at 8 bases. Unmatched junction bases numbered 5, after V lost 10 bases and J lost 0 bases. CDR3 length equals 15 residues. The germline gives CDR1 MNHEY, CDR2 SVGEGT. Written as DNA, the CDR3 is TGTGCCACCAGGGACAGGAGCTCTGGGGCCAACGTCCTGACTTTC. It is translated as CATRDRSSGANVLTF.

This chain links TRBV5-6 with TRBJ2-3; the D is unclear. There are 15 residues in the CDR3. Looked up from germline, CDR1 is SGHDT and CDR2 is YYEEEE. V was clipped by 4 bases and J by 2 bases, with 14 bases between them. The CDR3 DNA is TGTGCCAGCAGCCTTCTTCAGGTCTTCACAGATACGCAGTATTTT. This translates into CASSLLQVFTDTQYF.

This clonotype has more than one count but fewer than ten. The chain links TRBV29-1 to TRBJ2-5; D is ambiguous. Germline lookup yields CDR1 SQVTM and CDR2 ANQGSEA. The CDR3 has 12 amino acids. Trimming removed 4 bases from V and 1 base from J, with 7 bases in between. CDR3 region: CSVVLSQETQYF. Written as DNA, the CDR3 is TGCAGCGTTGTTTTAAGCCAAGAGACCCAGTACTTC.

The chain recombines TRBV18 with TRBJ1-1; D not certain. The CDR3 runs to 13 residues. Trimming removed 2 bases at V and 4 bases at J, with 8 bases between. Germline CDR1 KGHSH, CDR2 LQKENI. The CDR3 here is CASSPAAATEAFF. DNA for the CDR3: TGTGCCAGCTCACCAGCGGCTGCCACTGAAGCTTTCTTT. Combining the CDR3 with reference TRBV18 and TRBJ1-1 gives the whole variable domain NAGVMQNPRHLVRRRGQEARLRCSPMKGHSHVYWYRQLPEEGLKFMVYLQKENIIDESGMPKERFSAEFPKEGPSILRIQQVVRGDSAAYFCASSPAAATEAFFGQGTRLTVV.

This clonotype has ten or more counts. J is TRBJ2-7 and V is TRBV4-3, with D perhaps being TRBD1 or TRBD2 (5 bases each). This CDR3 spans 13 amino acids. Germline V gene sequence: CDR1 LGHNA, CDR2 YSLEER. Between the trimmed V and J ends, which lost 4 bases and 6 bases, there was a span of 13 bases. The CDR3 region has the DNA TGCGCCAGCAGCCCCCGGGGCGGTGCCGAGCAGTACTTC. As protein: CASSPRGGAEQYF.

This chain joins TRBV6-5 and TRBJ1-2, with TRBD1 as a possible D gene (5 bases). The CDR3 runs 13 residues. CDR1 is MNHEY and CDR2 is SVGAGI in the germline V gene. V gave up 6 bases and J gave up 2 bases, with 10 bases separating them. The CDR3 DNA reads as TGTGCCAGCAGAAGGGACGGAAACTATGGCTACACCTTC. As protein: CASRRDGNYGYTF.

The chain uses TRBV6-2 or TRBV6-3 and TRBJ2-1; TRBD2 might be the D (6 bases). This CDR3 has 13 amino acids. Germline V gives CDR1 MNHEY, CDR2 SVGEGT. V lost 5 bases and J 5 bases, leaving 10 bases between the germline ends. The CDR3: CASSPGVDNEQFF. The CDR3, as DNA: TGTGCCAGCAGTCCGGGGGTTGACAATGAGCAGTTCTTC.

The chain employs TRBV7-9 and TRBJ1-1; 10 positions match TRBD1. Germline assignment: CDR1 SEHNR and CDR2 FQNEAQ (reference sequence). Trimming took 4 bases from V and 10 from J; bases not matched to a gene: 3. The CDR3 loop spans 12 amino acids. CDR3 coding DNA: TGTGCCAGCAGCTCCGGGGACAGGGGAGCTTTCTTT. This sequence encodes CASSSGDRGAFF.

There are a few counts of this clonotype. The V and J genes are TRBV7-2 and TRBJ1-1, with TRBD1 as a possible D gene (5 bases). There are 14 residues in the CDR3. The V end lost 3 bases, the J end lost 1 base, and 9 bases lay between the germline ends. Per the germline V gene, CDR1 is SGHTA and CDR2 is FQGNSA. CDR3 DNA sequence: TGTGCCAGCAGCTTTTGGGGGGGGAACACTGAAGCTTTCTTT. Translating it yields CASSFWGGNTEAFF.

Turning to this clonotype: One end of the junction fails to match germline, which may point to a read error. This rearrangement joins TRBV29-1 to TRBJ2-1; D is ambiguous. The germline V gene encodes CDR1 SQVTM and CDR2 ANQGSEA. The CDR3 covers 12 residues. This chain's CDR3 is CSVETGYSEQFF. In nucleotides, the CDR3 is TGCAGCGTTGAAACGGGCTACAGTGAGCAGTTCTTC.

This clonotype was counted only a few times. The J gene is TRBJ1-3, the V gene TRBV4-1; D not certain. Germline CDR1 reads MGHRA; CDR2 reads YSYEKL. This CDR3 region has 19 residues. V was shortened by 5 bases and J by 0 bases, with 23 bases between the two germline ends. CDR3 region: CASSTVDTGLTDSGNTIYF. The CDR3 nucleotides are TGCGCCAGCAGCACGGTAGACACCGGACTAACCGACTCTGGAAACACCATATATTTT.

This clonotype was recorded only once. The gene calls are TRBV6-6 and TRBJ1-1; 8 nucleotides match TRBD1. V lost 5 bases and J lost 0; bases outside the gene matches: 11. CDR3 length equals 17 residues. Germline V gene lookup returns CDR1 MNHNY and CDR2 SVGAGI (reference sequence). The CDR3 nucleotides are TGTGCCAGCAGTGCGAACTACAGGGGGGCTATGAACACTGAAGCTTTCTTT. Translating gives CASSANYRGAMNTEAFF.